Each of the 20 T cell receptor beta chains below was sequenced from the same sample in a study of blood T cell repertoires in COVID-19. Using immunoSEQ multiplex PCR, the repertoire was profiled, and TCRdb retains in-frame clones only, with some absent. The sample has a few hundred thousand clones, approximately 80% seen once. Input material: PBMCs or T cells enriched from blood (not recorded which). The receptors originated from a middle-aged woman with acute COVID-19.

The rearrangement links TRBV28 to TRBJ1-1; D call uncertain. V dropped 6 bases and J dropped 0 bases, with 17 bases sitting between them. This CDR3 region has 16 residues. Germline CDR1 is MDHEN and CDR2 is SYDVKM. The CDR3 protein is CASSTYDGLMNTEAFF. DNA for the CDR3: TGTGCCAGCAGCACTTACGACGGACTCATGAACACTGAAGCTTTCTTT.

This clone was found a few times. The chain is built from TRBV27 and TRBJ2-7; 14 nucleotides agree with TRBD2. J lost 6 bases, V lost 6 bases, and 7 bases had no gene match. Germline CDR1 and CDR2: MNHEY and SMNVEV (reference sequence). The CDR3 runs to 15 residues. The CDR3 spells CASSLGTSGSGEQYF. CDR3 sequence (DNA): TGTGCCAGCAGCCTTGGGACTAGCGGGAGTGGCGAGCAGTACTTC.

This chain links TRBV6-5 with TRBJ2-1, with D unclear. The CDR3 sequence is 15 residues long. Germline assignment: CDR1 MNHEY and CDR2 SVGAGI. Trimming took 5 bases from V and 2 from J, leaving 13 bases between them. The CDR3 region is CASSPDFVTYNEQFF. CDR3 nucleotide sequence: TGTGCCAGCAGTCCCGACTTCGTCACCTACAATGAGCAGTTCTTC.

The chain employs TRBV28 and TRBJ1-2, with 8 bases identical to TRBD1. V shed 7 bases and J 8 bases; nucleotides not matched to a gene: 15. The CDR3 is 15 residues long. Germline CDR1 reads MDHEN; CDR2 reads SYDVKM. The chain's CDR3 is CASTLSGTGSRGYTF. In nucleotides, the CDR3 is TGTGCCAGCACCCTCAGTGGGACAGGATCGAGGGGCTACACCTTC.

V and J are TRBV28 and TRBJ1-3; D is ambiguous. The germline V gene has CDR1 MDHEN and CDR2 SYDVKM. V lost 9 bases to trimming and J lost 0 bases, with 6 bases between them. The length of the CDR3 is 12 residues. CDR3 sequence reads: CASSGSGNTIYF. The CDR3 DNA follows: TGTGCCAGTTCGGGCTCTGGAAACACCATATATTTT.

In its sample, this clone was seen once. The chain employs TRBV9 and TRBJ2-1; 10 positions agree with TRBD2. The CDR3 spans 15 residues. V trimming: 4 bases; J trimming: 5 bases; junction bases outside the gene matches: 6. Germline CDR1 SGDLS, CDR2 YYNGEE. The CDR3 DNA is TGTGCCAGCAGCCCCGGGACTAGCGCTGACAATGAGCAGTTCTTC. This encodes CASSPGTSADNEQFF.

V usage is TRBV13 and J usage is TRBJ2-1; 8 positions match TRBD2. With V trimmed by 2 bases and J by 6 bases, 6 bases remained unmatched. The CDR3 contains 15 residues. Germline CDR1 and CDR2: PRHDT and FYEKMQ (reference sequence). In nucleotides, the CDR3 is TGTGCCAGCAGCTTACCCGGACTAGCCAGCAATGAGCAGTTCTTC. It yields the protein CASSLPGLASNEQFF.

CDR3 DNA: TGTGCCAGCAGCTTAACAGGACGGAGGGTGGATCCCCAGCATTTT. Translating gives CASSLTGRRVDPQHF. The rearrangement uses TRBV7-8 and TRBJ1-5; TRBD1 might be the D (5 bases). With 2 bases removed from V and 10 bases from J, the gap between germline ends came to 18 bases. This CDR3 contains 15 residues. From germline, CDR1 is SGHVS and CDR2 FQNEAQ.

The V and J genes are TRBV7-3 and TRBJ2-1; 13 bases match TRBD2. CDR3 length: 18 amino acids. Per germline, CDR1 SGHTA and CDR2 FQGTGA. The trim removed 7 bases at V and 8 bases at J, leaving 17 bases unmatched. The CDR3 is CASNFGGTSGIGSDEQFF. As DNA, the CDR3 is TGTGCCAGCAACTTCGGCGGGACTAGCGGGATAGGGTCAGATGAGCAGTTCTTC.

The rearrangement joins TRBV11-2 to TRBJ1-2; D remains ambiguous. The CDR3 has 12 amino acids. Trimming removed 5 bases from V and 9 bases from J, with 13 bases in between. The germline gives CDR1 SGHAT, CDR2 FQNNGV. The chain's CDR3 is CASSPSPGSYTF. The CDR3 region has the DNA TGTGCCAGCAGCCCGAGCCCGGGGAGCTACACCTTC.

V gene TRBV2 combines with J gene TRBJ2-5; no definite D call. V was trimmed by 4 bases and J by 4 bases, leaving 13 bases between them. The CDR3 runs to 14 residues. Germline V CDR1 and CDR2: SNHLY, FYNNEI. The CDR3 sequence is CASSVNPVSETQYF. The CDR3 DNA is TGTGCCAGCAGTGTAAATCCAGTCTCAGAGACCCAGTACTTC.

The table lists this clone with a few counts. The V call is TRBV28, the J call TRBJ1-4; D is undetermined. V gave up 4 bases and J gave up 0 bases, with 12 bases separating them. Germline V lookup: CDR1 MDHEN, CDR2 SYDVKM. The CDR3 contains 16 residues. DNA for the CDR3: TGTGCCAGCAGTTCCCCAGATCCCGCAACTAATGAAAAACTGTTTTTT. It yields the protein CASSSPDPATNEKLFF. Full variable domain (outside the CDR3, taken from reference TRBV28 and TRBJ1-4): DVKVTQSSRYLVKRTGEKVFLECVQDMDHENMFWYRQDPGLGLRLIYFSYDVKMKEKGDIPEGYSVSREKKERFSLILESASTNQTSMYLCASSSPDPATNEKLFFGSGTQLSVL.

The gene calls are TRBV5-6 and TRBJ2-7, with 8 positions matching TRBD2. There are 13 residues in the CDR3. V shed 0 bases and J 6 bases; nucleotides not matched to a gene: 2. Germline V gene sequence: CDR1 SGHDT, CDR2 YYEEEE. The CDR3 is CASSLERGGEQYF. The DNA of the CDR3 is TGTGCCAGCAGCTTGGAACGGGGGGGCGAGCAGTACTTC.

The rearrangement uses TRBV28 and TRBJ1-5; no clear D. The CDR3 totals 15 residues. Trimming pared 0 bases from V and 0 bases from J, leaving 6 bases between. Germline V gene sequence: CDR1 MDHEN, CDR2 SYDVKM. Here the CDR3 reads CASSLWENSNQPQHF. CDR3 nucleotides: TGTGCCAGCAGTTTATGGGAGAATAGCAATCAGCCCCAGCATTTT. Full variable domain (missing parts from reference TRBV28 and TRBJ1-5): DVKVTQSSRYLVKRTGEKVFLECVQDMDHENMFWYRQDPGLGLRLIYFSYDVKMKEKGDIPEGYSVSREKKERFSLILESASTNQTSMYLCASSLWENSNQPQHFGDGTRLSIL.

The chain joins TRBV19 to TRBJ2-2; a weak D match, TRBD1 (6 bases). V was trimmed by 9 bases and J by 0 bases, leaving 11 bases between them. Germline V gives CDR1 LNHDA, CDR2 SQIVND (reference sequence). CDR3 length: 14 amino acids. The CDR3 DNA sequence: TGTGCCAGCCACAGGGAAACGAACACCGGGGAGCTGTTTTTT. It encodes CASHRETNTGELFF. The full variable domain, in which reference TRBV19 and TRBJ2-2 provide the parts outside the CDR3, is DGGITQSPKYLFRKEGQNVTLSCEQNLNHDAMYWYRQDPGQGLRLIYYSQIVNDFQKGDIAEGYSVSREKKESFPLTVTSAQKNPTAFYLCASHRETNTGELFFGEGSRLTVL.

Only a few counts were recorded for this clone. Other DNA sequences in this sample translate to the same CDR3. This chain connects TRBV18 to TRBJ2-3; a weak D match, TRBD2 (5 bases). Germline CDR1 and CDR2: KGHSH and LQKENI. The CDR3 is 12 amino acids. Trimming pared 2 bases from V and 6 bases from J, leaving 6 bases between. The CDR3 is CASSPEGDTQYF. The CDR3, as DNA: TGTGCCAGCTCACCAGAGGGCGATACGCAGTATTTT. Based on the CDR3 plus reference TRBV18 and TRBJ2-3, the full variable domain is NAGVMQNPRHLVRRRGQEARLRCSPMKGHSHVYWYRQLPEEGLKFMVYLQKENIIDESGMPKERFSAEFPKEGPSILRIQQVVRGDSAAYFCASSPEGDTQYFGPGTRLTVL.

This clone was seen a few times. The rearrangement uses TRBV10-3 and TRBJ1-5, with unresolved D. The CDR3 contains 13 residues. The V and J ends lost 2 bases and 5 bases respectively, with 7 bases between them. Germline V gives CDR1 ENHRY, CDR2 SYGVKD. CDR3 protein: CAISETVYQPQHF. The CDR3 DNA sequence: TGTGCCATCAGTGAGACAGTTTATCAGCCCCAGCATTTT.

This chain links TRBV7-2 with TRBJ2-1; 11 bases line up with TRBD2. This CDR3 has 16 amino acids. Germline V CDR1 and CDR2: SGHTA, FQGNSA. V shed 1 base, J shed 7 bases, and the junction held 6 bases outside the gene matches. The CDR3 is CASSLDVAGGLNEQFF. Here the CDR3 DNA reads TGTGCCAGCAGCTTAGACGTAGCGGGGGGGCTTAATGAGCAGTTCTTC. Combining the CDR3 with reference TRBV7-2 and TRBJ2-1 gives the whole variable domain GAGVSQSPSNKVTEKGKDVELRCDPISGHTALYWYRQSLGQGLEFLIYFQGNSAPDKSGLPSDRFSAERTGGSVSTLTIQRTQQEDSAVYLCASSLDVAGGLNEQFFGPGTRLTVL.

The gene calls are TRBV28 and TRBJ2-7, with D possibly being TRBD2 (6 bases). From germline, CDR1 is MDHEN and CDR2 SYDVKM. V lost 5 bases and J lost 2, with 16 bases in between. This CDR3 spans 15 amino acids. CDR3 nucleotide sequence: TGTGCCAGCAGTCCCGGGCTGGGAGGCACCTACGAGCAGTACTTC. It encodes CASSPGLGGTYEQYF.

This chain joins TRBV4-3 and TRBJ1-2, with 9 bases matching TRBD1. The CDR3 runs to 18 residues. V shed 3 bases and J 4 bases; nucleotides not matched to a gene: 15. Germline V gives CDR1 LGHNA, CDR2 YSLEER. The CDR3 protein is CASSQEGDRVNRSYGYTF. In DNA form, the CDR3 reads TGCGCCAGCAGCCAGGAAGGGGACAGGGTCAATAGGAGCTATGGCTACACCTTC.